Following are 6 T cell receptor beta chains from one sample sequenced in a study of blood T cell repertoires in COVID-19. TCRdb keeps only in-frame clones here, not all; method: immunoSEQ multiplex PCR. The profile shows 250,000 to 300,000 clones, roughly 85% of them singletons. Sequenced material: peripheral blood. These receptors were obtained from a woman aged 70-85 years with acute or convalescent COVID-19.

The rearrangement joins TRBV19 to TRBJ2-7, with D perhaps TRBD2 (5 bases). This CDR3 is built from 13 residues. V lost 2 bases, J lost 0 bases, and 5 bases lay in between. Germline V gene data show CDR1 as LNHDA and CDR2 as SQIVND (reference sequence). The CDR3 protein is CASSITSSYEQYF. Here the CDR3 DNA reads TGTGCCAGTAGTATAACTAGCTCCTACGAGCAGTACTTC.

The genes are TRBV25-1 and TRBJ2-1, with 7 bases matching TRBD2. This CDR3 has 13 amino acids. Germline V lookup: CDR1 MGHDK, CDR2 SYGVNS. The trim removed 6 bases at V and 4 bases at J, leaving 3 bases unmatched. CDR3 nucleotide sequence: TGTGCCAGCAGCCTAGCGGTGTACAATGAGCAGTTCTTC. Protein: CASSLAVYNEQFF.

This sequence joins TRBV15 and TRBJ2-2; tentatively, D is TRBD1 (6 bases). The V gene's germline CDR1 is LNHNV and CDR2 YYDKDF (reference sequence). The CDR3 has 16 residues. Deletions cut 1 base from V and 5 bases from J, with 14 bases between. The CDR3 loop is CATSRALWGPTGELFF. Here the CDR3 DNA reads TGTGCCACCAGCAGAGCTCTCTGGGGGCCAACCGGGGAGCTGTTTTTT.

The chain links TRBV18 to TRBJ2-5; weak D call: TRBD1 (7 bases). CDR3 length: 15 amino acids. Germline V CDR1 and CDR2: KGHSH, LQKENI. Trimming took off 6 bases at V and 4 bases at J, with 18 bases between the two ends. The CDR3 is CASSPHRGGRETQYF. CDR3 in DNA: TGTGCCAGCTCCCCTCACAGGGGAGGCAGAGAGACCCAGTACTTC.

V and J are TRBV5-1 and TRBJ2-2; 7 nucleotides match TRBD1. Germline V lookup: CDR1 SGHRS, CDR2 YFSETQ. The trim removed 3 bases at V and 5 bases at J, leaving 7 bases unmatched. The CDR3 is made up of 15 amino acids. In DNA, the CDR3 is TGCGCCAGCAGCTCCTCCGGGACAGTAACCGGGGAGCTGTTTTTT. Its protein is CASSSSGTVTGELFF.

The chain recombines TRBV6-6 with TRBJ2-3; TRBD2 aligns across 10 bases. The trim removed 8 bases at V and 0 bases at J, leaving 11 bases unmatched. This CDR3 is built from 17 residues. Germline V lookup: CDR1 MNHNY, CDR2 SVGAGI (reference sequence). Here the CDR3 reads CASRRSGGTFSTDTQYF. In nucleotides, the CDR3 is TGTGCCAGCCGTCGTAGCGGGGGGACCTTTAGCACAGATACGCAGTATTTT.